The rows below give T cell receptor beta chains drawn from one sample of a study of cytomegalovirus exposure and HLA in healthy donors. Assay: immunoSEQ multiplex PCR; the TCRdb copy retains only in-frame clones and omits some. The table has roughly 330,000 clones, around 87% seen once. The sequenced sample was PBMCs. These TCRs come from a woman younger than 45 in good health and CMV-seropositive. Both conserved end residues are part of each CDR3.

j_call: TRBJ2-7; v_call: TRBV7-3; cdr3_aa: CASSLLPSSKEQYF
j_call: TRBJ1-6; v_call: TRBV19; cdr3_aa: CASSISRDSRGPLHF
j_call: TRBJ2-7; v_call: TRBV19; cdr3_aa: CASSIDPASGYEQYF
j_call: TRBJ1-2; v_call: TRBV11-2; cdr3_aa: CASSLGTGGVIYGYTF
j_call: TRBJ2-1; v_call: TRBV7-6; cdr3_aa: CASSLGGYEQFF
j_call: TRBJ2-7; v_call: TRBV28; cdr3_aa: CASSTPGQSSYEQYF
j_call: TRBJ1-1; v_call: TRBV10-3; cdr3_aa: CAIRDRGDGTEAFF
j_call: TRBJ2-7; v_call: TRBV9; cdr3_aa: CASSPLESPYEQYF
j_call: TRBJ2-3; v_call: TRBV29-1; cdr3_aa: CSVATSGGWDTQYF
j_call: TRBJ2-7; v_call: TRBV19; cdr3_aa: CASSIGRSNRAYEQYF
j_call: TRBJ2-7; v_call: TRBV28; cdr3_aa: CASSLSGTSGLYEQYF
j_call: TRBJ2-7; v_call: TRBV9; cdr3_aa: CASSVDPSSYEQYF
j_call: TRBJ2-2; v_call: TRBV14; cdr3_aa: CASSLTSGGSTGELFF
j_call: TRBJ2-7; v_call: TRBV5-1; cdr3_aa: CASSLVGGSSYEQYF
j_call: TRBJ1-4; v_call: TRBV7-9; cdr3_aa: CASSLGTVTNEKLFF
j_call: TRBJ1-5; v_call: TRBV5-8; cdr3_aa: CASSLGGVWSNQPQHF
j_call: TRBJ1-1; v_call: TRBV7-9; cdr3_aa: CASSLASDRDFF
j_call: TRBJ1-1; v_call: TRBV4-1; cdr3_aa: CASSHRGLWNTEAFF
j_call: TRBJ1-2; v_call: TRBV25-1; cdr3_aa: CASSVTGGGYTF
j_call: TRBJ1-4; v_call: TRBV29-1; cdr3_aa: CSGQGGTAGELFF
j_call: TRBJ2-3; v_call: TRBV5-4; cdr3_aa: CASSLDTVGLADLTDTQYF
j_call: TRBJ2-7; v_call: TRBV5-5; cdr3_aa: CASSTAYEQYF
j_call: TRBJ1-4; v_call: TRBV4-1; cdr3_aa: CASSRESRVTNEKLFF
j_call: TRBJ1-1; v_call: TRBV14; cdr3_aa: CASSLSWTGGNTEAFF
j_call: TRBJ1-1; v_call: TRBV6-5; cdr3_aa: CASSGGFFTEAFF
j_call: TRBJ1-5; v_call: TRBV5-5; cdr3_aa: CASSLTRGHHQPQHF
j_call: TRBJ2-7; v_call: TRBV5-1; cdr3_aa: CASSSLSGTIMNEQYF
j_call: TRBJ2-3; v_call: TRBV27; cdr3_aa: CASSPGPVTDTQYF
j_call: TRBJ2-3; v_call: TRBV5-1; cdr3_aa: CASSLSRGGTTDTQYF
j_call: TRBJ1-1; v_call: TRBV6-4; cdr3_aa: CASSDSIGPGREAFF
j_call: TRBJ1-4; v_call: TRBV4-1; cdr3_aa: CASSQEAGGSEFGEKLFF
j_call: TRBJ2-7; v_call: TRBV27; cdr3_aa: CASSPGRNYEQYF
j_call: TRBJ2-5; v_call: TRBV10-2; cdr3_aa: CASSESYETQYF
j_call: TRBJ1-2; v_call: TRBV18; cdr3_aa: CASSPTDHPGQGAYSYGYTF
j_call: TRBJ1-2; v_call: TRBV28; cdr3_aa: CASTNYAGGGGYTF
j_call: TRBJ1-6; v_call: TRBV5-8; cdr3_aa: CASSFTGTGAGGHSPLHF
j_call: TRBJ2-7; v_call: TRBV28; cdr3_aa: CASKAGVPYEQYF
j_call: TRBJ2-7; v_call: TRBV2; cdr3_aa: CASSADVGSYEQYF